This T cell receptor (beta chain) was identified during a study of blood T cell repertoires in COVID-19 (dated by TCRdb to the early 2020s). Background on the whole study: Samples from collaborators originated in the United States, Italy and Spain and spanned both the acute and convalescent phases of COVID-19. The prospective study material was composed of cDNA or gDNA derived from T cells, B-cell-depleted T cells, or PBMCs. The samples were drawn from two sources: the first 160 participants of the ongoing ImmuneRACE study, and 1,200 or so subjects contributed by 6 global collaborators. The dataset comprised deeply sampled blood TCRbeta repertoires from subjects exposed to, actively infected with, or recovered from COVID-19. Nearly every sample came with metadata listing a de-identified subject ID, COVID-19 status, age in years and sex. Where available, HLA class I and class II types were obtained from metadata supplied by the sample provider rather than from assay-based typing. The repertoires were made available in a free public database intended to serve as a resource for research on the immune response to SARS-CoV-2.

The immunoSEQ Assay, a bias-controlled multiplex PCR, was used to amplify TCRbeta CDR3 regions from genomic DNA. Turning to the authors' computational methods: Within the assay, amplification of reference gene primers was used to estimate how many nucleated cells each sample contained. Sequence reads were collapsed and filtered to measure the absolute abundance of every unique TCRbeta CDR3 rearrangement. Productive Simpson clonality was computed per sample as the square root of Simpson's diversity index over productive rearrangements. In its TCRdb copy, this immuneACCESS table keeps in-frame sequences only and misses some clones. Where compared with another copy, unresolved V genes explain less than half of these, and the others have no known cause. Clone size and the V and J calls come from that table; the DNA yielded D and trimming. The sample has 650,000 to 800,000 clones on record, 80% to 90% of them singletons. Of the sample, roughly 0.25% is held by the ten largest clones.

As for this clone: The antigen this receptor binds is unknown. Base-call qualities are not available, and no considerably larger clone is one nucleotide away.

The collaborating institutions used their own protocols to collect whole blood in K2EDTA tubes. For TCRbeta analysis, collaborators shipped samples as frozen whole blood, isolated PBMCs, or DNA extracted from either of those sample types. Here is what the overall study found, with its caveats: The quantity of clinical and demographic metadata differed by source and by participant and was supplied without curation.

This clonotype was obtained from a woman aged 18-30 years with acute or convalescent COVID-19. Sequenced material: peripheral blood.

The nucleotide sequence reads as follows: TGCAGCGTTGCGCTAACTGGACAGCTCTATGGCTACACCTTC. This encodes CSVALTGQLYGYTF. The sequence joins TRBV29-1 to TRBJ1-2, with a weak D call of TRBD1 (6 bases match). The CDR3 runs 14 residues from the cysteine to the phenylalanine. The read is trimmed to its CDR3 DNA, 42 bases read in frame from base 1. The germline ends are 16 bases apart after V is trimmed by 4 bases and J by 4 bases. The germline V gene sets CDR1 to SQVTM and CDR2 to ANQGSEA. The variable domain in full, with residues beyond the CDR3 obtained from the reference TRBV29-1 and TRBJ1-2 genes, is SAVISQKPSRDICQRGTSLTIQCQVDSQVTMMFWYRQQPGQSLTLIATANQGSEATYESGFVIDKFPISRPNLTFSTLTVSNMSPEDSSIYLCSVALTGQLYGYTFGSGTRLTVV.